The 10 T cell receptor beta chains reported below all come from one sample, sequenced in a study of blood T cell repertoires in COVID-19. The repertoire was sequenced with immunoSEQ multiplex PCR; TCRdb's copy has only in-frame clones and lacks some. In the table there are roughly 100,000 clones, roughly 84% of which are singletons. The sequenced sample was peripheral blood. These receptors came from a human donor in a cohort sampled during active or convalescent COVID-19.

The rearrangement joins TRBV23-1 to TRBJ1-3, with D unresolved. TRBV23-1 is an ORF, and what it does is uncertain. This CDR3 has 22 amino acids. Trimming cost V 0 bases and J 0 bases, with 27 bases left between them. This chain's CDR3 is CASSQSDHIHKDPEGSGNTIYF. The CDR3, as DNA: TGCGCCAGCAGTCAATCAGACCACATTCATAAGGACCCGGAGGGCTCTGGAAACACCATATATTTT.

In nucleotides, the CDR3 is TGTGCCAGCTCCCCCGAGTCGGATCAGCCCCAGCATTTT. It codes for CASSPESDQPQHF. This chain uses TRBV18 with TRBJ1-5; no firm D call. Trimming took off 6 bases at V and 5 bases at J, with 11 bases between the two ends. This CDR3 spans 13 amino acids. Germline CDR1 and CDR2: KGHSH and LQKENI.

The chain employs TRBV6-9 and TRBJ1-4; 7 bases are a match to TRBD1. The CDR3 runs to 14 residues. V lost 6 bases and J lost 5; bases outside the gene matches: 6. CDR1 and CDR2 (germline): MNHGY, SVAAGI. CDR3 amino acids: CASSDTTGNEKLFF. The DNA for the CDR3 is TGTGCCAGCAGCGACACGACAGGGAATGAAAAACTGTTTTTT.

This chain uses TRBV3-1 (or the pseudogene TRBV3-2) with TRBJ1-1; D is undetermined. CDR1 and CDR2 from the germline V gene are LGHDT and YNNKEL (reference sequence). The CDR3 has 13 residues. Trimming removed 0 bases from V and 4 bases from J, with 6 bases in between. CDR3 in amino acids: CASSQDPGTEAFF. DNA of the CDR3: TGTGCCAGCAGCCAAGATCCAGGCACTGAAGCTTTCTTT.

This clone was counted once. V usage is TRBV6-5 and J usage is TRBJ1-2, with 11 bases fitting TRBD1. The V segment lost 6 bases and the J segment 7 bases; nucleotides outside the gene matches: 4. The V gene's germline CDR1 is MNHEY and CDR2 SVGAGI. The CDR3 is 13 residues long. The DNA for the CDR3 is TGTGCCAGCAGGGCGGACAGGGGGCTTGGCTACACCTTC. It translates to CASRADRGLGYTF.

This clone was counted between two and nine times. The chain is built from TRBV6-5 and TRBJ1-6; D is possibly TRBD1 (6 bases). The CDR3 has 15 amino acids. Germline values: CDR1 MNHEY, CDR2 SVGAGI. Between the trimmed V and J ends, which lost 6 bases and 8 bases, there was a span of 17 bases. The CDR3 reads CASRITPGVDSPLHF. The CDR3 DNA sequence: TGTGCCAGCAGAATAACCCCAGGGGTAGATTCACCCCTCCACTTT.

The table lists this clone with a count of one. The V call is TRBV5-1, the J call TRBJ1-5; 7 nucleotides match TRBD1. The CDR3 is 14 amino acids. The germline V gene has CDR1 SGHRS and CDR2 YFSETQ. V shed 3 bases, J shed 6 bases, and the junction held 6 bases outside the gene matches. The CDR3 here is CASSSTGRGQPQHF. CDR3 bases: TGCGCCAGCAGCTCGACAGGGAGAGGTCAGCCCCAGCATTTT.

The chain links TRBV2 to TRBJ1-5; maybe TRBD1 (6 bases). The CDR3 loop spans 15 amino acids. Trimming cost V 1 base and J 4 bases, with 11 bases left between them. Per germline, CDR1 SNHLY and CDR2 FYNNEI. CDR3 DNA sequence: TGTGCCAGCAGTGAAGAACAGGGTGGAAATCAGCCCCAGCATTTT. The encoded protein is CASSEEQGGNQPQHF.

CDR3 in amino acids: CASSLGGGDRRETQYF. Here the CDR3 DNA reads TGTGCCAGCAGCTTAGGAGGAGGGGACAGGCGGGAGACCCAGTACTTC. This chain links TRBV7-3 with TRBJ2-5; 8 nucleotides agree with TRBD1. From germline, CDR1 is SGHTA and CDR2 FQGTGA. With 2 bases clipped from V and 5 bases from J, the junction kept 10 bases outside the gene matches. This CDR3 is built from 16 residues.

This chain uses TRBV9 with TRBJ2-6, with 10 nucleotides matching TRBD2. After removal of 3 bases from V and 0 bases from J, the junction contained 6 bases not matched to a gene. The CDR3 loop spans 18 amino acids. Germline CDR1 reads SGDLS; CDR2 reads YYNGEE. The CDR3 sequence: CASSGVAGGLSGANVLTF. The CDR3 region has the DNA TGTGCCAGCAGCGGCGTAGCGGGGGGCCTCTCTGGGGCCAACGTCCTGACTTTC.